This entry is about one T cell receptor (beta chain). Its specificity is not known. TCRdb's copy holds only in-frame clones and misses some; the assay was immunoSEQ multiplex PCR. Of 130,000 or so clones in the sample, roughly nine tenths are singletons; the top ten hold 5% to 6.5%. The data derive from a study of T cell responses to AZD1222 COVID-19 vaccine. Regarding the study as a whole: At baseline, seropositivity was found in only a handful of AZD1222 recipients. The repertoires were collected only after the peak T cell response. Close to half of spike-specific TCRs reportedly recognize unmutated variant regions.

The V gene's germline CDR1 is LNHDA and CDR2 SQIVND (reference sequence). The ends lost 9 bases at V and 3 bases at J; junction bases unmatched: 5. The CDR3 spans 13 residues. The receptor was derived from an adult in good health. The V call is TRBV19, the J call TRBJ1-2, with 9 bases lining up with TRBD1. The sample consisted of peripheral blood, taken on day 0 of AZD1222 vaccination. The CDR3 DNA follows: TGTGCCAGCCACAGGGGGCGAGACTATGGCTACACCTTC. It specifies CASHRGRDYGYTF.